This TCR beta chain was obtained from a study of shared clonotypes between healthy human individuals. Study outcomes and limitations: Estimated clonotype richness was generally higher in naive than memory subsets. A reduction in generation probabilities was seen for non-shared clonotypes relative to those shared by all four donors. Sharing across four donors was highest in naive CD4 (roughly 5%) and lowest in memory CD8 (roughly 0.4%). Researchers sampled blood only, noting tissue repertoires likely differ.

Data came from immunoSEQ multiplex PCR; TCRdb stores just in-frame clones and leaves some out. The data contain around 1 million clones, approximately 76% of them seen just once; the ten biggest clones take up approximately 1.5%. On this clone itself: Antigen unknown.

V lost 7 bases, J lost 2 bases, and 15 bases lay in between. The CDR3 has 15 residues. In germline, CDR1 is MNHNS, CDR2 SASEGT. This clonotype was sampled from a man aged 18 to 30 in good health. The chain carries TRBV6-1 and TRBJ1-5, with D perhaps matching TRBD1 (5 bases). Sequencing used memory CD4+ T cells sorted from blood. Subset denoted: CD45RA-negative fraction. In DNA form, the CDR3 reads TGTGCCAGCATCCTTGGGGGGGTAGGCAATCAGCCCCAGCATTTT. The encoded protein is CASILGGVGNQPQHF.